This T cell receptor (beta chain) was found in a study of blood T cell repertoires in COVID-19. Study background: Both acute and convalescent COVID-19 samples were obtained from the United States, Italy and Spain.

The study assigned cohorts using participant-reported clinical history. Under the authors' procedure: Reference gene primer amplification gave nucleated cell count estimates. Profiled with immunoSEQ multiplex PCR; TCRdb holds only in-frame clones, not every one. The V and J calls and clone size are taken from that table; D and trimming were inferred from the DNA. The sample has roughly 240,000 clones; roughly 86% are singletons. This clonotype was obtained from a woman between 45 and 60 years old who had recovered from COVID-19. The sample was PBMCs or T cells enriched from blood (not recorded which).

The CDR3 sequence: CASSLGPYRGNEQFF. The CDR3 coding sequence is TGCGCCAGCAGCCTGGGGCCATACAGGGGCAATGAGCAGTTCTTC. V usage is TRBV4-3 and J usage is TRBJ2-1; 7 nucleotides agree with TRBD1. The CDR3 contains 15 residues. Losses at the gene ends were 4 bases for V and 6 bases for J; bases not matched to a gene: 9. The germline CDR1 and CDR2 sequences are LGHNA and YSLEER.